The following is a T cell receptor beta chain sequence with its context. The target of this receptor is not known. No quality values exist for individual bases; no much larger clone is one base distant. Receptor libraries were prepared by RT-PCR. Reads for this sample came from an Illumina HiSeq 2500. TCRdb reworked the public reads: Q25 trimming with fastp, MiXCR clone assembly, productive beta chains retained. Rows with a matching CDR3 protein are joined into one entry that keeps the most common DNA and genes. Here the sample has about 500,000 distinct CDR3 sequences; 16% occur a single time. The ten largest make up roughly 3% of the sample. V trim: 5 bases; J trim: 6 bases; unmatched bases: 10. According to the germline V gene (reference sequence), CDR1 reads DFQATT and CDR2 reads SNEGSKA. The CDR3, cysteine through phenylalanine, is 15 amino acids long. Just the 45-base CDR3 DNA is kept, in frame starting at base 1.

The data stem from a study of response to subunit inactivated influenza vaccine (dated by TCRdb to 2017 to 2018). Broadly, across the study: Deep quantitative profiling of the T cell receptor repertoire was used in the study to follow responses to a trivalent subunit inactivated influenza vaccine. General study outcomes and caveats: It was suggested by the authors that each seasonal influenza vaccination may recruit only a limited number of new T cells.

This material consisted of CD4+ T cells sorted from PBMCs, taken less than 25 months after vaccination. The chain is made from TRBV20-1 and TRBJ1-4; 9 of the junction bases match TRBD1. This clonotype was sampled from a man aged 45 to 70 who received an inactivated influenza vaccine. Donor details come from another sample of the same person, matched by shared clones. The CDR3 region: CSADPARTGDEKLFF. Read as DNA, the sequence is TGCAGTGCTGATCCGGCGCGGACAGGGGATGAAAAACTGTTTTTT.